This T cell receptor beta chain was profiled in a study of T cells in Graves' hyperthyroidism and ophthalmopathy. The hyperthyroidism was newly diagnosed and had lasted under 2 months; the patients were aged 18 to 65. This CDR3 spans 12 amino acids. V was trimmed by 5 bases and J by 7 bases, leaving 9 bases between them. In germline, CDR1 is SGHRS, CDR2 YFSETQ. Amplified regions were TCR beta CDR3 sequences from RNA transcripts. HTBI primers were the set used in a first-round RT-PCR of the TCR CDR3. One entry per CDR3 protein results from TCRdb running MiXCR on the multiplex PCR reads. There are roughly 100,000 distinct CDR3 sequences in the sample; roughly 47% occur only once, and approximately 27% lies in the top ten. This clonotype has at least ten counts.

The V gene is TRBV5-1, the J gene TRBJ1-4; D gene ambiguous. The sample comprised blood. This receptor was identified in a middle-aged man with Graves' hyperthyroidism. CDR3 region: CASSGPGEKLFF. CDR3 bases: TGCGCCAGCAGTGGTCCGGGTGAAAAACTGTTTTTT.